This TCR beta chain was identified in a study of response to subunit inactivated influenza vaccine. General observations from the study: T cells newly recruited by each seasonal influenza vaccination are few, the authors suggested.

A few counts support this clonotype. The antigen remains unidentified. In TCRdb, the RT-PCR reads were re-called with MiXCR into one record per CDR3 protein. The sample gives 250,000 to 350,000 distinct CDR3 sequences, 20% to 25% of which show up once; about a tenth is in the top ten. This CDR3 comprises 11 residues. The V gene lost 6 bases and the J gene lost 3 bases, with 5 bases spanning the gap. Germline assignment: CDR1 SNHLY and CDR2 FYNNEI. The sequence was collected from a man between 45 and 75 years old who received an inactivated influenza vaccine. The sample here was PBMCs from blood, taken less than 22 months after vaccination. The V gene is TRBV2, the J gene TRBJ1-1, with D possibly being TRBD1 (5 bases). The CDR3 nucleotides read TGTGCCAGCAGGGGGCACACTGAAGCTTTCTTT. It yields the protein CASRGHTEAFF.